This T cell receptor (beta chain) was recovered during a study of OX40 agonist ivuxolimab in advanced cancers. Study information: As their treatment, patients were administered ivuxolimab, an agonistic anti-OX40 (CD134) antibody. Males comprised over 80% of the group, whose mean age was roughly 64 years (range roughly 23 to 90). Whole-study results and caveats: Within 6 weeks, CD4+ and CD8+ blood T cells expanded clonally at 0.1 to 3.0 mg/kg. In CD8+ T cells, expanded clones were on average more numerous than in CD4+.

This clone was seen more than once but under ten times. Its antigen is not identified. Sequencing was performed with immunoSEQ multiplex PCR; in TCRdb, only in-frame clones are kept and a portion is missing. The sample has about 79,000 clones, more than 80% seen once. CDR1 and CDR2 from the germline V gene are SGHTA and FQGNSA. The CDR3 runs 14 residues. V lost 5 bases, J lost 0 bases, and 2 bases stayed unmatched. Sequenced here: CD4+ or CD8+ T cells sorted from blood, sampled in a trial of the OX40 agonist ivuxolimab. This receptor was identified in an adult with an advanced solid tumor such as melanoma, head and neck, liver or kidney cancer. The chain couples TRBV7-2 to TRBJ2-3; TRBD2 matches 7 bases. CDR3 residues: CASSLSGSTDTQYF. CDR3 DNA sequence: TGTGCCAGCAGCCTTAGCGGGAGCACAGATACGCAGTATTTT.